This T cell receptor (beta chain) was identified during a study of Graves' ophthalmopathy and Graves' hyperthyroidism. At the level of the study: Cases classed as stable hyperthyroidism had no ophthalmopathy within 18 months of follow-up. Overall study results and limits: The blood repertoire also included most expanded thyroid clonotypes above 0.001 frequency. A roughly 84% specificity and 87.88% sensitivity were achieved by a 13-signature model that separated ophthalmopathy from stable hyperthyroidism.

Among the hyperthyroidism patients, all were newly diagnosed, aged 18 to 65, with under 2 months' duration. Germline V gene lookup returns CDR1 SQVTM and CDR2 ANQGSEA. J lost 4 bases, V lost 7 bases, and 10 bases had no gene match. The CDR3 runs to 13 residues. As regards this clonotype: The antigen is undetermined.

From RNA, the CDR3 regions of TCR beta chains were amplified and sequenced. After a first-round RT-PCR with HTBI primers, a second-round multiplex PCR was run. One entry per CDR3 protein, called by TCRdb with MiXCR from the multiplex PCR reads. The sample contains more than 1,000,000 distinct CDR3 sequences, about two fifths of which appear only once. The sequenced sample consisted of peripheral blood or thyroid tissue (not recorded which). This receptor was taken from an adult man with Graves' hyperthyroidism. The chain couples TRBV29-1 to TRBJ2-7, with 7 bases fitting TRBD1. The CDR3 sequence is CSARDSNRYEQYF. The CDR3 nucleotides are TGCAGCGCCAGGGACAGCAATCGGTACGAGCAGTACTTC.